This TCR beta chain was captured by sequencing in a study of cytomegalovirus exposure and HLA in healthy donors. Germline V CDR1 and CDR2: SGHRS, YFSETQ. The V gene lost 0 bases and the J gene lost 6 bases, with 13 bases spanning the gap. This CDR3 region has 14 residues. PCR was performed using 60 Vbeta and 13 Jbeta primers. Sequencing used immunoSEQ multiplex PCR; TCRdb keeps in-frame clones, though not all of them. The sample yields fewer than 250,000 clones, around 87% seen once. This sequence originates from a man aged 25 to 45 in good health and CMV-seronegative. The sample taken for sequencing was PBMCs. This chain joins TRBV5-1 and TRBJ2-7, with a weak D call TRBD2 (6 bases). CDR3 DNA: TGCGCCAGCAGCTTGGAGGAGGGAATGGGCGAGCAGTACTTC. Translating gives CASSLEEGMGEQYF.